The clone carrying this TCR beta chain appeared once. The target antigen is unknown. This record belongs to a study of T cell repertoires in cytomegalovirus infection. Study information: Both a matching HLA type and CMV infection were indicated by public TCR beta signatures. Notes on the study in general: HLA-C-restricted CMV clonotypes gave the most frequent clonotype in two of eight donors. CMV carriers with the relevant HLA were identified by cumulative public TCR beta family frequency.

MiXCR was run by TCRdb on the reads, yielding one entry per CDR3 protein. The sample contains 300,000 to 450,000 distinct CDR3 sequences, 15% to 20% of which appear only once. The clonotype originates from a human donor in good health (CMV status not recorded). Some clones in this sample may be carry-over from other donors' samples. The sample comprised PBMCs.

CDR3 sequence: CASSPDGGNQPQHF. The CDR3 coding sequence is TGTGCCAGCAGTCCCGACGGGGGAAATCAGCCCCAGCATTTT. This chain joins TRBV2 and TRBJ1-5; a possible D gene is TRBD1 (5 bases). V was cut by 5 bases and J by 4 bases, with 12 bases left in between. The CDR3 length is 14 residues. Germline CDR1 is SNHLY and CDR2 is FYNNEI.